The 30 T cell receptor beta chains below all came from one sample that was sequenced in a study of beta chain features in type 1 diabetes. Study-level findings and limits: Shorter TCRB CDR3s, moderately but significantly so, were found in Type 1 diabetes patients in all four CD4+ subsets.

These receptors have no known antigen. Sequenced material consisted of expressed TCRB transcripts (all of the isolated RNA was reverse transcribed). Using immunoSEQ multiplex PCR, the repertoire was profiled, and TCRdb retains in-frame clones only, with some absent. Here the sample spans fewer than 400,000 clones, about a tenth being singletons. Specimen: central memory CD4+ T cells from blood. The source of these receptors is a man under 40 with type 1 diabetes.

This clone was seen many times. This chain connects TRBV11-2 to TRBJ2-7, with 9 bases that match TRBD1. Germline CDR1 is SGHAT and CDR2 is FQNNGV. The CDR3 consists of 15 residues. Trimming cost V 3 bases and J 6 bases; bases outside gene matches: 9. CDR3 in DNA: TGTGCCAGCAGCTTTGCCGGGACAGGGATCGGCGAGCAGTACTTC. Its protein product is CASSFAGTGIGEQYF.

In this sample, this clone turned up a few times. The genes are TRBV4-3 and TRBJ1-6; a possible D gene is TRBD1 (5 bases). Trimming took off 0 bases at V and 9 bases at J, with 9 bases between the two ends. CDR1 and CDR2 (germline): LGHNA, YSLEER. The CDR3 has 14 amino acids. CDR3 loop: CASSQDTGGSPLHF. The CDR3 coding sequence is TGCGCCAGCAGCCAAGATACAGGAGGTTCACCCCTCCACTTT.

The chain has TRBV2 and TRBJ2-1; TRBD2 agrees at 8 bases. The CDR3 contains 15 residues. Germline trimming cut 3 bases from V and 9 bases from J; bases unmatched to any gene: 10. The V gene's germline CDR1 is SNHLY and CDR2 FYNNEI. CDR3 DNA: TGTGCCAGCAGTGACGCGGGGGGCCTTGAAGGTGAGCAGTTCTTC. Translated: CASSDAGGLEGEQFF.

Only one count was recorded for this clone. The V gene is TRBV5-1, the J gene TRBJ1-1; unclear D gene. This CDR3 spans 13 amino acids. Germline V gene sequence: CDR1 SGHRS, CDR2 YFSETQ. V shed 0 bases and J shed 5 bases, with 8 bases lying between them. CDR3 protein: CASSLGLGTEAFF. The CDR3 bases are TGCGCCAGCAGCTTGGGACTGGGAACTGAAGCTTTCTTT. The full variable domain, in which reference TRBV5-1 and TRBJ1-1 provide the parts outside the CDR3, is KAGVTQTPRYLIKTRGQQVTLSCSPISGHRSVSWYQQTPGQGLQFLFEYFSETQRNKGNFPGRFSGRQFSNSRSEMNVSTLELGDSALYLCASSLGLGTEAFFGQGTRLTVV.

CDR3 loop: CSLKGGEETQYF. Written as DNA, the CDR3 is TGCAGCCTTAAGGGGGGGGAAGAGACCCAGTACTTC. The chain links TRBV29-1 to TRBJ2-5, with D perhaps matching TRBD2 (7 bases). The CDR3 length is 12 residues. CDR1 SQVTM and CDR2 ANQGSEA come from the germline V gene. With 8 bases removed from V and 3 bases from J, the gap between germline ends came to 13 bases.

This clone occurred a few times. V is TRBV7-2 and J is TRBJ1-1; D remains unclear. V shed 3 bases and J shed 3 bases, with 8 bases lying between them. The CDR3 runs to 13 residues. The V gene's germline CDR1 is SGHTA and CDR2 FQGNSA. CDR3 coding DNA: TGTGCCAGCAGCTTTAAGGAGGACACTGAAGCTTTCTTT. This sequence encodes CASSFKEDTEAFF.

The sample holds a few counts of this clone. The chain links TRBV19 to TRBJ1-5; no firm D call. The CDR3 sequence is 14 residues long. Trimming pared 3 bases from V and 1 base from J, leaving 7 bases between. The V gene's germline CDR1 is LNHDA and CDR2 SQIVND (reference sequence). The CDR3: CASSIIGSNQPQHF. DNA for the CDR3: TGTGCCAGTAGTATTATTGGCAGCAATCAGCCCCAGCATTTT.

This clone was observed a handful of times. This chain uses TRBV5-1 with TRBJ2-3; 9 bases fit TRBD1. J gave up 4 bases and V 4 bases, and 10 bases lay outside the gene matches. The CDR3 is 16 amino acids. Germline CDR1 SGHRS, CDR2 YFSETQ. CDR3 sequence (DNA): TGCGCCAGCAGCACCGGACAGGGGAGCATTGCAGATACGCAGTATTTT. Protein: CASSTGQGSIADTQYF.

The gene calls are TRBV4-3 and TRBJ2-1; D is possibly TRBD2 (6 bases). Germline V gives CDR1 LGHNA, CDR2 YSLEER. Trimming pared 3 bases from V and 1 base from J, leaving 19 bases between. This CDR3 is 18 amino acids long. This chain's CDR3 is CASSHRTEIGGSYNEQFF. CDR3 sequence (DNA): TGCGCCAGCAGCCACAGGACCGAAATCGGGGGATCCTACAATGAGCAGTTCTTC.

The chain couples TRBV5-1 to TRBJ2-7; D is undetermined. The CDR3 is made up of 13 amino acids. Between the trimmed V and J ends, which lost 4 bases and 4 bases, there was a span of 12 bases. Germline CDR1 is SGHRS and CDR2 is YFSETQ. The CDR3 sequence: CASSGGLAYEQYF. CDR3 DNA: TGCGCCAGCAGCGGCGGTCTGGCATACGAGCAGTACTTC.

Turning to this clone: Germline and junction disagree at one end, which may indicate a read error. The gene calls are TRBV30 and TRBJ1-6; D is ambiguous. Germline assignment: CDR1 GTSNPN and CDR2 SVGIG (reference sequence). This CDR3 is built from 13 residues. DNA for the CDR3: TGTGCCTCGAGTAGCTCCTATAATTCACCCCTCCACTTT. Its translation is CASSSSYNSPLHF.

This clone was seen a few times. The rearrangement uses TRBV27 and TRBJ1-1, with no clear D. This CDR3 spans 18 amino acids. With 6 bases removed from V and 1 base from J, the gap between germline ends came to 24 bases. From germline, CDR1 is MNHEY and CDR2 SMNVEV (reference sequence). CDR3 sequence: CASRPPEGWGIGNTEAFF. CDR3 bases: TGTGCCAGCAGACCCCCTGAAGGATGGGGTATAGGGAACACTGAAGCTTTCTTT.

This chain uses TRBV11-2 with TRBJ2-5; 7 nucleotides match TRBD2. Unmatched junction bases numbered 5, after V lost 5 bases and J lost 5 bases. The CDR3 has 13 residues. Germline CDR1 is SGHAT and CDR2 is FQNNGV. Here the CDR3 reads CASSPGGWETQYF. In DNA, the CDR3 is TGTGCCAGCAGCCCGGGGGGATGGGAGACCCAGTACTTC.

This clone was observed at least ten times. The rearrangement joins TRBV2 to TRBJ1-1; D is possibly TRBD1 (6 bases). The CDR3 is 13 amino acids. CDR1 and CDR2 (germline): SNHLY, FYNNEI. V lost 6 bases and J lost 6, with 14 bases in between. For the CDR3, the DNA is TGTGCCAGCAGCCTAGACAGGTTCGCTGAAGCTTTCTTT. Translating gives CASSLDRFAEAFF. Drawing the rest from reference TRBV2 and TRBJ1-1, the complete variable domain is EPEVTQTPSHQVTQMGQEVILRCVPISNHLYFYWYRQILGQKVEFLVSFYNNEISEKSEIFDDQFSVERPDGSNFTLKIRSTKLEDSAMYFCASSLDRFAEAFFGQGTRLTVV.

The rearrangement links TRBV28 to TRBJ1-2; maybe TRBD1 (6 bases). Between the trimmed V and J ends, which lost 3 bases and 8 bases, there was a span of 16 bases. Germline V gives CDR1 MDHEN, CDR2 SYDVKM. The CDR3 is 14 amino acids. The CDR3 sequence: CASSFYVGGYGYTF. The CDR3 DNA sequence: TGTGCCAGCAGTTTTTATGTAGGGGGGTACGGCTACACCTTC.

The chain links TRBV2 to TRBJ2-5, with no clear D. Per germline, CDR1 SNHLY and CDR2 FYNNEI. V lost 10 bases, J lost 2 bases, and 11 bases lay in between. The CDR3 extends over 12 amino acids. DNA of the CDR3: TGTGCCACGGCCGGCGGACAAGAGACCCAGTACTTC. Its protein is CATAGGQETQYF.

The genes are TRBV11-2 and TRBJ1-5; the D gene is possibly TRBD1 (5 bases). The CDR3 loop spans 15 amino acids. V lost 1 base and J 9 bases, leaving 16 bases between the germline ends. Per the germline V gene, CDR1 is SGHAT and CDR2 is FQNNGV. CDR3 nucleotide sequence: TGTGCCAGCAGCTTAGCGGGAGGGGCCGGAGGGCCCCAGCATTTT. Its protein product is CASSLAGGAGGPQHF. Drawing the rest from reference TRBV11-2 and TRBJ1-5, the complete variable domain is EAGVAQSPRYKIIEKRQSVAFWCNPISGHATLYWYQQILGQGPKLLIQFQNNGVVDDSQLPKDRFSAERLKGVDSTLKIQPAKLEDSAVYLCASSLAGGAGGPQHFGDGTRLSIL.

This clone was seen only a few times. The sample carries other DNA sequences with the same CDR3. V is TRBV7-9 and J is TRBJ1-1; no clear D. Germline CDR1 is SEHNR and CDR2 is FQNEAQ (reference sequence). The CDR3 sequence is 14 residues long. The ends were cut back, 1 base at V and 3 bases at J, with 9 bases in the middle. The CDR3 region is CASSLGQDYTEAFF. CDR3 DNA: TGTGCCAGCAGCTTAGGGCAGGATTACACTGAAGCTTTCTTT.

This clone was seen a handful of times. A read error may produce the germline difference seen at one junction end. This chain links TRBV6-5 with TRBJ2-1; 12 positions agree with TRBD1. This CDR3 comprises 14 residues. Germline V CDR1 and CDR2: MNHEY, SVGAGI. Here the CDR3 reads CASSYSPGQGAGIF. The DNA for the CDR3 is TGTGCCAGCAGTTACTCACCGGGACAGGGGGCTGGAATCTTC.

The rearrangement links TRBV7-9 to TRBJ2-3; D unclear. Germline CDR1 and CDR2: SEHNR and FQNEAQ (reference sequence). This CDR3 region has 13 residues. The V end was cut by 1 base, the J end by 6 bases, with 8 bases between. CDR3 coding DNA: TGTGCCAGCAGCTTAGTGGCTCTGGATACGCAGTATTTT. Its protein is CASSLVALDTQYF. The whole variable domain, remainder taken from reference TRBV7-9 and TRBJ2-3, is DTGVSQNPRHKITKRGQNVTFRCDPISEHNRLYWYRQTLGQGPEFLTYFQNEAQLEKSRLLSDRFSAERPKGSFSTLEIQRTEQGDSAMYLCASSLVALDTQYFGPGTRLTVL.

The CDR3 DNA follows: TGTGCCAGCAGCGTAGTCTCGGGGAACACCGGGGAGCTGTTTTTT. It codes for CASSVVSGNTGELFF. This chain links TRBV9 with TRBJ2-2; D call uncertain. Germline V CDR1 and CDR2: SGDLS, YYNGEE. The V end was cut by 0 bases, the J end by 1 base, with 7 bases between. This CDR3 is 15 amino acids long.

The J gene is TRBJ2-5, the V gene TRBV7-2; D might be TRBD1 or TRBD2, each matching 6 bases. V dropped 4 bases and J dropped 5 bases, with 26 bases sitting between them. This CDR3 has 18 amino acids. Germline lookup yields CDR1 SGHTA and CDR2 FQGNSA. CDR3 amino acids: CASSSAGGLDSGSETQYF. CDR3 sequence (DNA): TGTGCCAGCAGCTCTGCCGGAGGTCTGGACAGCGGGTCTGAGACCCAGTACTTC.

This clone showed up just a few times. The chain uses TRBV7-2 and TRBJ1-2; perhaps TRBD1 as D (6 bases). The V end lost 2 bases, the J end lost 8 bases, and 9 bases lay between the germline ends. Germline CDR1 reads SGHTA; CDR2 reads FQGNSA. The CDR3 covers 12 residues. CDR3 residues: CASSLQGQGYTF. The CDR3 coding sequence is TGTGCCAGCAGCTTACAGGGGCAGGGCTACACCTTC.

This clone was observed a handful of times. The V gene is TRBV5-4, the J gene TRBJ2-1; D gene uncertain. This CDR3 spans 13 amino acids. Germline CDR1 reads SGHNT; CDR2 reads YYREEE (reference sequence). V was clipped by 3 bases and J by 7 bases, with 11 bases between them. The CDR3 sequence: CASSSSSANEQFF. The CDR3 region has the DNA TGTGCCAGCAGCTCCTCCAGCGCTAATGAGCAGTTCTTC.

Only a few counts were recorded for this clone. Other DNA sequences in this sample translate to the same CDR3. The chain is built from TRBV6-5 and TRBJ2-7; TRBD1 agrees at 8 bases. Germline CDR1 and CDR2: MNHEY and SVGAGI. The CDR3 runs 16 residues. V dropped 0 bases and J dropped 3; count of bases not matched to a gene: 7. CDR3 in amino acids: CASSYSGQGWGYEQYF. CDR3 bases: TGTGCCAGCAGTTACTCAGGACAGGGTTGGGGCTACGAGCAGTACTTC.

This sequence joins TRBV9 and TRBJ2-7; D could derive from TRBD1 or TRBD2 (5 bases each). Trimming stripped 0 bases from V and 1 base from J, with 8 bases between. Germline V gene lookup returns CDR1 SGDLS and CDR2 YYNGEE. The CDR3 is 14 residues long. The CDR3 loop is CASSVAGTSYEQYF. The CDR3, as DNA: TGTGCCAGCAGCGTAGCCGGGACGTCCTACGAGCAGTACTTC.

This clone was observed a handful of times. V and J are TRBV30 and TRBJ2-7, with D perhaps TRBD1 (6 bases). V was shortened by 3 bases and J by 1 base, with 10 bases between the two germline ends. Germline values: CDR1 GTSNPN, CDR2 SVGIG (reference sequence). This CDR3 has 13 amino acids. CDR3 sequence: CAWRGQQSYEQYF. Written as DNA, the CDR3 is TGTGCCTGGAGGGGACAACAATCCTACGAGCAGTACTTC.

This clone showed up just a few times. The chain links TRBV30 to TRBJ1-1, with no clear D. Trimming took 2 bases from V and 1 from J, leaving 11 bases between them. The CDR3 length is 14 residues. The germline V gene has CDR1 GTSNPN and CDR2 SVGIG (reference sequence). CDR3 sequence reads: CAWSWAGPNTEAFF. The CDR3 coding sequence is TGTGCCTGGAGTTGGGCCGGCCCGAACACTGAAGCTTTCTTT.

The CDR3, as DNA: TGTGCCTGGAAGGCAGGAGGATATGGCTACACCTTC. Translated: CAWKAGGYGYTF. The J gene is TRBJ1-2, the V gene TRBV30; D unclear. V lost 4 bases to trimming and J lost 5 bases, with 11 bases between them. The germline gives CDR1 GTSNPN, CDR2 SVGIG (reference sequence). The CDR3 sequence is 12 residues long.

The table lists this clone with a count of one. The rearrangement links TRBV6-6 to TRBJ2-3; TRBD2 matches at 12 bases. Germline lookup yields CDR1 MNHNY and CDR2 SVGAGI (reference sequence). The trim removed 6 bases at V and 6 bases at J, leaving 4 bases unmatched. This CDR3 is built from 14 residues. CDR3 sequence: CASSSSGGADTQYF. CDR3 DNA sequence: TGTGCCAGCAGCTCTAGCGGGGGGGCGGATACGCAGTATTTT.